This T cell receptor beta chain was documented in a study of Ad26.COV2.S vaccination and SARS-CoV-2 variants. In germline, CDR1 is MNHEY, CDR2 SMNVEV (reference sequence). The CDR3 has 17 residues. J was trimmed by 0 bases and V by 5 bases; bases with no gene match: 6. The data were produced by immunoSEQ multiplex PCR, yet TCRdb's version contains in-frame clones alone and is incomplete. The sample yields about 280,000 clones, over 75% seen once. Stated treatment: 15 to 20 received Ad26.COV2.S at low or high dose, single or two shots; several received placebo; per-sample allocation not given. Sampling was performed 63 days after the first vaccine or placebo injection. This clone was counted once.

The starting material was peripheral blood, obtained in a trial of Ad26.COV2.S vaccine versus placebo. The J gene is TRBJ2-2, the V gene TRBV27, with 10 bases matching TRBD2. This TCR derives from a person between 18 and 60 years old who received the Ad26.COV2.S COVID-19 vaccine or a placebo. The CDR3 DNA follows: TGTGCCAGCAGTCCCAGGAGCGGGGGGGCGAACACCGGGGAGCTGTTTTTT. This encodes CASSPRSGGANTGELFF.